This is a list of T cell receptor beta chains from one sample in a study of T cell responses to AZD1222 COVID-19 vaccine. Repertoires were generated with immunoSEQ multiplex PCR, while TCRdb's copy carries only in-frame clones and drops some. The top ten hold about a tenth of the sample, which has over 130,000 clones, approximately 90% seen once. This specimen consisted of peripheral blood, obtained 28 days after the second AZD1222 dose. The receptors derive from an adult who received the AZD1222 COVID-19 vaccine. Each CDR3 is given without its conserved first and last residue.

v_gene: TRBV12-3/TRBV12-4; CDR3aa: ASIQTGVKEAF
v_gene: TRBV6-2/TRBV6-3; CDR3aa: ASSYSLAGANVLT
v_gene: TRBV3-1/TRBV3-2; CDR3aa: ASSLRLEPRLY
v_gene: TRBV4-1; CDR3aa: ASSQEWGATYNSPLH
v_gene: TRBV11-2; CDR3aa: ASSLPSSGSYNEQF
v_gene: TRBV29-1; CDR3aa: SVIRTGNTGELF
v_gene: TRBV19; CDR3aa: ASSPFGTGQHEQY
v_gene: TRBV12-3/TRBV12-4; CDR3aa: ASSSTGEYGYT
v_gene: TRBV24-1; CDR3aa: ATSEPGVGQPQH
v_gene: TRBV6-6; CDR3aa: ASSSDRDGNQPQH
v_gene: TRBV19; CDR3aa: ASRLTSGHNEQF
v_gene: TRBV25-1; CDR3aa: ASGMGVQPQH
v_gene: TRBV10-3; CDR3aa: AISGIRGFQLGNEQF
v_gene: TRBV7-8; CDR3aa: ASSLVGTRDNEQF
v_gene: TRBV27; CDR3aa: ASSWGTSYEQY
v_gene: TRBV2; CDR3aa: ASSDRGVAGNNSPLH
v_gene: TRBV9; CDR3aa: ASSVVSGHEQF
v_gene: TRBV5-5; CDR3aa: ASSLVAETEAF
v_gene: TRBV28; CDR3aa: ASRQAENTEAF
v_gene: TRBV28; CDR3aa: ASNRGRGDGYT
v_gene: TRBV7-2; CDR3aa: ASSYTENYGYT
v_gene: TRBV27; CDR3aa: ASTGFNSPLH
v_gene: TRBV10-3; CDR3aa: ATGPSINEQF
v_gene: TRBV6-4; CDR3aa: ASSDPRGGLY
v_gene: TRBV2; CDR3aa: ASRWDRDGYT
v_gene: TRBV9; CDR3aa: ASSVGQGDNQPQH
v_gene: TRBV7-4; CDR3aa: ASSRGRSAGGSNQPQH
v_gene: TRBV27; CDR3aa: ASVGGDPAYNSPLH
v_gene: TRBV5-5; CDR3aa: ASSSPNEQF
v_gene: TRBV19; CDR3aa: ASSMRRGREYSYGSPLH
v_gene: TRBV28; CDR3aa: ASSRAGGWGTEAF
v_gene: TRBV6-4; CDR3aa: ASSDFGTRVYNEQF
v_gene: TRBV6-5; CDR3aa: ASSWQGMNTEAF
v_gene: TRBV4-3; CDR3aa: ASSQDRNQPQH
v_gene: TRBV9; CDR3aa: ASSVGGTEQF
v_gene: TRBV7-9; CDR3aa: ASSLDGRGNWRNTEAF
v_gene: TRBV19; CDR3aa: ASRDRSTDTQY
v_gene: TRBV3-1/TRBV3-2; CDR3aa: ASSQSWDSVNQPQH
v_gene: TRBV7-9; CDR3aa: ASSSRQGIYGYT
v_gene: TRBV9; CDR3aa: ASSADVGELF
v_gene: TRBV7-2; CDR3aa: ASSSQGAQGGNTIY
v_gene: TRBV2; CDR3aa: ASSEVSGEPLH
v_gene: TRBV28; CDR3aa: ASSHPGRSYNEQF
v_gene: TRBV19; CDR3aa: ASSIRAYGNTIY
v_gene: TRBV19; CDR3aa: ASSLPRDRVNTGELF
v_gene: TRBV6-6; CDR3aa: ASSYTGTGELF
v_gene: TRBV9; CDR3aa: ASSGQTGDGNTIY
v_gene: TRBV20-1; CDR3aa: SASPGRGEGYT
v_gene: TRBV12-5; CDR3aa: ASGPIIDQFDRDEHGYT
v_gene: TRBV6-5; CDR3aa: ASQRRNSPLH
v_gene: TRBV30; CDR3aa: AFSRDRGYNEQF
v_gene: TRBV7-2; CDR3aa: ASSWVTETQY
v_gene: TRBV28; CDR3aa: ASSTAGGRRTEAF